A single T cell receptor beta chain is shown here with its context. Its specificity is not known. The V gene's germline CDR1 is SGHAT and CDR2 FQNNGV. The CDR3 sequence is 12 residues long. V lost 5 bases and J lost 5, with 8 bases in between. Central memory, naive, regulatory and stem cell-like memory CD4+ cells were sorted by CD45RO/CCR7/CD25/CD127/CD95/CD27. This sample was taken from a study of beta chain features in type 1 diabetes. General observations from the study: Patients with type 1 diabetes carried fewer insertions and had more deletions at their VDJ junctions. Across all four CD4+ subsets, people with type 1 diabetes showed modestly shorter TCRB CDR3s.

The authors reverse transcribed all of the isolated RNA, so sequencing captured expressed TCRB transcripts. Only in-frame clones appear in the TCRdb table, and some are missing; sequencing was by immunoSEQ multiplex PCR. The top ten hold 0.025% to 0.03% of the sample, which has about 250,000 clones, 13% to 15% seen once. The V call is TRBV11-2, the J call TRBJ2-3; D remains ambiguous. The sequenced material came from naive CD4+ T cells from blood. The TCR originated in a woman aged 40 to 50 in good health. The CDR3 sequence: CASSALGDTQYF. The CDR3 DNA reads TGTGCCAGCAGCGCCCTCGGAGATACGCAGTATTTT.